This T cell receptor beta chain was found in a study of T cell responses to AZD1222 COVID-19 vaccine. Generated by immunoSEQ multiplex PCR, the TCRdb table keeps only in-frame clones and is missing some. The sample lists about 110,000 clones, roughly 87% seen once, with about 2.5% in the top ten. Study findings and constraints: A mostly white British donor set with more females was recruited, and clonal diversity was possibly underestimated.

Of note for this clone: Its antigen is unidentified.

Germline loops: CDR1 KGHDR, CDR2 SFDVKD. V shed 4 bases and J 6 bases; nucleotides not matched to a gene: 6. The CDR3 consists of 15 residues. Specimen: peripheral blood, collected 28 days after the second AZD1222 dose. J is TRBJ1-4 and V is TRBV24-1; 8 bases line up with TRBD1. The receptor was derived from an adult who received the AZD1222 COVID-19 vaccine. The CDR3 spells CATSDPNRGDEKLFF. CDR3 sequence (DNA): TGTGCCACCAGTGACCCGAACAGGGGGGATGAAAAACTGTTTTTT.